The 24 T cell receptor beta chains reported below all come from one sample, sequenced in a study of T cells in Graves' hyperthyroidism and ophthalmopathy. Amplification targeted TCR beta CDR3 regions from RNA transcripts. First-round RT-PCR of the TCR CDR3 relied on the HTBI primer set. TCRdb ran MiXCR on the multiplex PCR reads and lists one entry per CDR3 protein. There are 330,000 or so distinct CDR3 sequences in the sample; roughly 18% occur only once, and roughly 15% lies in the top ten. Sample: blood. These TCRs come from a woman between 35 and 50 years old with Graves' ophthalmopathy.

In its sample, this clonotype was seen a few times. The rearrangement links TRBV5-6 to TRBJ1-2; perhaps TRBD1 as D (6 bases). With 3 bases removed from V and 5 bases from J, the gap between germline ends came to 20 bases. The CDR3 totals 16 residues. Germline V gives CDR1 SGHDT, CDR2 YYEEEE. This CDR3 is CASSSRTVQPRYGYTF. CDR3 DNA sequence: TGTGCCAGCAGCTCTCGGACAGTCCAACCCCGATATGGCTACACCTTC.

There are many counts of this clonotype. The rearrangement links TRBV30 to TRBJ1-2; 7 bases fit TRBD1. CDR1 is GTSNPN, CDR2 SVGIG, per germline (reference sequence). With 5 bases clipped from V and 2 bases from J, the junction kept 2 bases outside the gene matches. The CDR3 runs to 12 residues. CDR3 coding DNA: TGTGCCTGGGGGACAGACAACTATGGCTACACCTTC. The encoded protein is CAWGTDNYGYTF.

This clonotype showed up many times. The chain has TRBV5-1 and TRBJ1-3; D remains unclear. V shed 0 bases and J shed 0 bases, with 10 bases lying between them. This CDR3 comprises 16 residues. CDR1 and CDR2 (germline): SGHRS, YFSETQ. The DNA for the CDR3 is TGCGCCAGCAGCTTGGCGGGGTACGCCTCTGGAAACACCATATATTTT. Its translation is CASSLAGYASGNTIYF.

A word on this clonotype: A junction end diverges from the germline sequence, so it may reflect a read error. The chain has TRBV20-1 and TRBJ2-6; D gene unclear. CDR1 is DFQATT and CDR2 is SNEGSKA in the germline V gene (reference sequence). CDR3 length: 16 amino acids. The chain's CDR3 is CRARDSSPSGANVLTF. DNA for the CDR3: TGCAGAGCTAGAGATTCCAGCCCCTCTGGGGCCAACGTCCTGACTTTC.

This clonotype occurred many times. This chain joins TRBV6-5 and TRBJ2-7, with 9 bases matching TRBD1. The CDR3 length is 12 residues. V gave up 8 bases and J gave up 7 bases; unmatched junction bases: 6. In germline, CDR1 is MNHEY, CDR2 SVGAGI. CDR3 sequence: CASWDRVQEQYF. The DNA of the CDR3 is TGTGCCAGCTGGGACAGGGTACAGGAGCAGTACTTC.

To note about this clonotype: A much more abundant neighbour one base away suggests this may be a read error. The CDR3 does not close with the conserved phenylalanine or tryptophan, likely indicating a read error. The chain carries TRBV6-2 or TRBV6-3 and TRBJ1-3; TRBD1 might be the D (5 bases). The CDR3 loop spans 15 amino acids. The V end lost 4 bases, the J end lost 4 bases, and 14 bases lay between the germline ends. Germline V gene data show CDR1 as MNHEY and CDR2 as SVGEGT. The CDR3 bases are TGTGCCAGCAGTTCGATGGGGCATCACGGAAACACCATATATCTT. Translated: CASSSMGHHGNTIYL.

The chain joins TRBV3-1 to TRBJ2-7; 15 bases match TRBD2. Germline V gives CDR1 LGHDT, CDR2 YNNKEL (reference sequence). Germline trimming cut 4 bases from V and 2 bases from J; bases unmatched to any gene: 6. The CDR3 extends over 17 amino acids. Here the CDR3 DNA reads TGTGCCAGCAGCCTGAGGACTAGCGGGAGGGCGCCCTACGAGCAGTACTTC. Protein product: CASSLRTSGRAPYEQYF.

This clonotype was counted at least ten times. V gene TRBV6-2 or TRBV6-3 combines with J gene TRBJ2-7; D is perhaps TRBD1 or TRBD2 (5 bases each). Trimming took off 1 base at V and 3 bases at J, with 19 bases between the two ends. The CDR3 contains 17 residues. Germline CDR1 MNHEY, CDR2 SVGEGT. In DNA form, the CDR3 reads TGTGCCAGCAGTTACTACAGAGACGGGACGCCCGACTACGAGCAGTACTTC. It translates to CASSYYRDGTPDYEQYF.

This clonotype was seen ten or more times. The J gene is TRBJ1-5, the V gene TRBV19; 7 bases match TRBD1. The V gene's germline CDR1 is LNHDA and CDR2 SQIVND (reference sequence). The CDR3 covers 18 residues. Trimming cost V 5 bases and J 1 base; bases outside gene matches: 14. The CDR3 reads CASSRTRMGQTSNQPQHF. DNA of the CDR3: TGTGCCAGTAGTCGAACGCGAATGGGACAGACGAGCAATCAGCCCCAGCATTTT. Drawing the rest from reference TRBV19 and TRBJ1-5, the complete variable domain is DGGITQSPKYLFRKEGQNVTLSCEQNLNHDAMYWYRQDPGQGLRLIYYSQIVNDFQKGDIAEGYSVSREKKESFPLTVTSAQKNPTAFYLCASSRTRMGQTSNQPQHFGDGTRLSIL.

This clonotype was counted many times. The chain is built from TRBV28 and TRBJ1-2, with 7 bases identical to TRBD1. Germline V gene sequence: CDR1 MDHEN, CDR2 SYDVKM. There are 16 residues in the CDR3. J gave up 6 bases and V 4 bases, and 14 bases lay outside the gene matches. As DNA, the CDR3 is TGTGCCAGCAGTTCCCTCGACAGGGAGATTGGGGATGGCTACACCTTC. Translated, it gives CASSSLDREIGDGYTF.

The chain employs TRBV2 and TRBJ2-2; TRBD2 is a possible D gene (6 bases). Germline lookup yields CDR1 SNHLY and CDR2 FYNNEI. V was clipped by 6 bases and J by 4 bases, with 12 bases between them. The length of the CDR3 is 14 residues. The CDR3 coding sequence is TGTGCCAGCAGGTCGACTAGTCCCACCGGGGAGCTGTTTTTT. Its translation is CASRSTSPTGELFF.

This clonotype was seen many times. The chain links TRBV29-1 to TRBJ2-7, with 12 bases fitting TRBD2. Germline V lookup: CDR1 SQVTM, CDR2 ANQGSEA. The CDR3 length is 13 residues. V shed 7 bases and J 6 bases; nucleotides not matched to a gene: 7. The CDR3 loop reads CSGRLAGVSEQYF. The DNA of the CDR3 is TGCAGCGGACGACTAGCGGGAGTTAGCGAGCAGTACTTC.

Ten or more counts support this clonotype. This rearrangement joins TRBV5-8 to TRBJ1-2; possible D gene TRBD1, 5 bases. The V gene's germline CDR1 is SGHTS and CDR2 YDEGEE. The V and J ends lost 5 bases and 8 bases respectively, with 19 bases between them. The CDR3 extends over 14 amino acids. The CDR3 here is CASRTVLALEGYTF. The CDR3 DNA reads as TGTGCCAGCAGGACAGTTCTCGCTTTAGAGGGCTACACCTTC.

The sample holds many counts of this clonotype. The V call is TRBV12-3 or TRBV12-4, the J call TRBJ1-3, with 9 bases that match TRBD1. CDR3 length: 16 amino acids. V gave up 5 bases and J gave up 1 base; unmatched junction bases: 6. The CDR3 region has the DNA TGTGCCAGCAGTCAGGCGACAGGGGGTTCTGGAAACACCATATATTTT. This sequence encodes CASSQATGGSGNTIYF.

Ten or more counts support this clonotype. CDR3 in amino acids: CASSLTSGQSYEQYF. As DNA, the CDR3 is TGTGCCAGCAGTCTCACATCGGGACAGTCCTACGAGCAGTACTTC. The chain has TRBV27 and TRBJ2-7; 7 bases fit TRBD1. The V gene end was trimmed by 5 bases and the J gene end by 1 base; junction bases not matched to a gene: 8. Germline CDR1 is MNHEY and CDR2 is SMNVEV (reference sequence). The CDR3 is 15 amino acids.

Many counts were recorded for this clonotype. J is TRBJ2-7 and V is TRBV19, with 10 positions matching TRBD2. The CDR3 is made up of 14 amino acids. CDR1 is LNHDA, CDR2 SQIVND, per germline (reference sequence). The V gene end was trimmed by 3 bases and the J gene end by 5 bases; junction bases not matched to a gene: 4. The CDR3 here is CASSISSGSNEQYF. Written as DNA, the CDR3 is TGTGCCAGTAGTATTTCTAGCGGGAGCAACGAGCAGTACTTC.

This clonotype came up many times. The CDR3: CASSQQQSYGYTF. In DNA, the CDR3 is TGTGCCAGTAGTCAACAACAGAGCTATGGCTACACCTTC. This chain joins TRBV19 and TRBJ1-2; D unresolved. CDR1 is LNHDA and CDR2 is SQIVND in the germline V gene (reference sequence). The CDR3 runs to 13 residues. V shed 5 bases and J shed 4 bases, with 11 bases lying between them.

This clonotype occurred many times. V gene TRBV12-3 or TRBV12-4 combines with J gene TRBJ1-1; a possible D gene is TRBD1 (5 bases). The CDR3 has 14 amino acids. Trimming stripped 4 bases from V and 4 bases from J, with 13 bases between. The CDR3 here is CASSSTDTLTEAFF. Written as DNA, the CDR3 is TGTGCCAGCAGTTCGACAGATACTCTCACTGAAGCTTTCTTT.

This sequence joins TRBV9 and TRBJ2-7, with 10 bases identical to TRBD1. This CDR3 has 15 amino acids. The germline V gene encodes CDR1 SGDLS and CDR2 YYNGEE. J gave up 4 bases and V 0 bases, and 4 bases lay outside the gene matches. The CDR3 DNA reads as TGTGCCAGCAGCGTAGAGACAGGGGGCCTATACGAGCAGTACTTC. This gives the protein CASSVETGGLYEQYF.

Many counts were recorded for this clonotype. The chain employs TRBV6-1 and TRBJ1-5, with 7 bases identical to TRBD1. The CDR3 has 16 amino acids. CDR1 and CDR2 from the germline V gene are MNHNS and SASEGT. Germline trimming cut 1 base from V and 4 bases from J; bases unmatched to any gene: 7. The CDR3 is CASSEDEGGGNQPQHF. The CDR3 DNA sequence: TGTGCCAGCAGTGAAGATGAAGGGGGCGGGAATCAGCCCCAGCATTTT.

This clonotype appeared many times. The chain links TRBV20-1 to TRBJ1-6, with 8 bases matching TRBD1. The germline V gene has CDR1 DFQATT and CDR2 SNEGSKA (reference sequence). V dropped 3 bases and J dropped 10; count of bases not matched to a gene: 5. CDR3 length equals 13 residues. The CDR3 sequence: CSARGQAQSPLHF. The CDR3 DNA follows: TGCAGTGCTAGGGGACAGGCCCAATCACCCCTCCACTTT.

This clonotype appeared many times. The chain uses TRBV6-1 and TRBJ2-7, with TRBD2 identical over 12 bases. This CDR3 has 13 amino acids. Trimming took 11 bases from V and 7 from J; bases not matched to a gene: 9. From germline, CDR1 is MNHNS and CDR2 SASEGT. DNA of the CDR3: TGTGCCTACAGGCTAGCGGGAGGGTATGAGCAGTACTTC. It codes for CAYRLAGGYEQYF.

This clonotype was recorded many times. The rearrangement joins TRBV11-2 to TRBJ2-5; 11 bases match TRBD2. The CDR3 runs 15 residues. V shed 1 base and J 7 bases; nucleotides not matched to a gene: 5. CDR1 is SGHAT and CDR2 is FQNNGV in the germline V gene. CDR3 sequence: CASSLVAGGRGTQYF. The DNA of the CDR3 is TGTGCCAGCAGCTTAGTAGCGGGAGGGCGAGGGACCCAGTACTTC. The full variable domain, with the rest looked up from reference TRBV11-2 and TRBJ2-5, is EAGVAQSPRYKIIEKRQSVAFWCNPISGHATLYWYQQILGQGPKLLIQFQNNGVVDDSQLPKDRFSAERLKGVDSTLKIQPAKLEDSAVYLCASSLVAGGRGTQYFGPGTRLLVL.

In this sample, this clonotype turned up many times. The chain carries TRBV3-1 and TRBJ1-6, with D maybe TRBD1 (5 bases). This CDR3 has 17 amino acids. Germline V gene sequence: CDR1 LGHDT, CDR2 YNNKEL (reference sequence). V lost 0 bases and J lost 6, with 15 bases in between. In DNA form, the CDR3 reads TGTGCCAGCAGCCAAGAGCTAACAGTGAGGGGTAATTCACCCCTCCACTTT. It is translated as CASSQELTVRGNSPLHF.